This T cell receptor (beta chain) originates from a study of OX40 agonist ivuxolimab in advanced cancers. Study-level points and caveats: Within 6 weeks, CD4+ and CD8+ blood T cells expanded clonally at 0.1 to 3.0 mg/kg. CD8+ T cells averaged more expanded clones than CD4+.

The table came from immunoSEQ multiplex PCR; TCRdb's copy has only in-frame clones and leaves some out. The table lists over 70,000 clones, more than 80% of them singletons, with 6% to 7.5% in the top ten. Individuals having autoimmune disease history or systemic immunosuppression were not enrolled. Peripheral blood came from all dose cohorts at three timepoints. A note on this clone: Its antigen is undetermined.

CDR1 and CDR2 (germline): SGDLS, YYNGEE. Trimming took 4 bases from V and 5 from J; bases not matched to a gene: 8. The CDR3 is made up of 15 amino acids. The TCR comes from an adult with an advanced solid tumor such as melanoma, head and neck, liver or kidney cancer. The starting material was CD4+ or CD8+ T cells sorted from blood, obtained in a trial of the OX40 agonist ivuxolimab. V usage is TRBV9 and J usage is TRBJ2-7; 11 nucleotides align to TRBD2. The CDR3 DNA follows: TGTGCCAGCAGCCCTAGCGGGAGGTGGAGAGACGAGCAGTACTTC. Translation: CASSPSGRWRDEQYF.